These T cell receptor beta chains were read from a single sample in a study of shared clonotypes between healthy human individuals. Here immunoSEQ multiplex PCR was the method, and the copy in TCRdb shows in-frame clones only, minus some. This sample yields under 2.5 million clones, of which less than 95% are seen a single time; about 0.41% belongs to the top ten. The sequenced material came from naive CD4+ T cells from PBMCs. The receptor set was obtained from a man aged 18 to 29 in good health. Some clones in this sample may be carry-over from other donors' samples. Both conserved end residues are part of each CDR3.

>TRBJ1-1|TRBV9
CASSVVGARLDTEAFF
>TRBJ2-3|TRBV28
CASSLSLGRLASKTSTDTQYF
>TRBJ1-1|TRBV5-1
CASSLSSQLNTEAFF
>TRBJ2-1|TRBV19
CASSREESGSFFYEQFF
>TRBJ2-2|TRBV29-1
CSGGTLNTGELFF
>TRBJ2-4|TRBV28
CASSSTGAKNIQYF
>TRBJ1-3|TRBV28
CASTSGTGSGNTIYF
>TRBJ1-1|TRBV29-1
CSVRTGWEAEAFF
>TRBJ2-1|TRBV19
CASSLSGRNYNEQFF
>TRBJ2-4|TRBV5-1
CASSPGLAGNIQYF
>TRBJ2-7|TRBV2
CASSEVSPYEQYF
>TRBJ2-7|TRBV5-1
CASSFSGLYEQYF
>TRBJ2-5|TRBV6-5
CASSYDGETQYF
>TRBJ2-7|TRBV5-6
CASSPGLAGPSSYEQYF
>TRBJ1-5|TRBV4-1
CASSSYKGGQPQHF
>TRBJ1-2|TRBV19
CASSPRGDTNYGYTF
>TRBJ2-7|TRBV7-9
CASSLDFNYEQYF
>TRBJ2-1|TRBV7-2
CASSLGNSHAGNEQFF
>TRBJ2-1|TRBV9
CASSVAPAYNEQFF
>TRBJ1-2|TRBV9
CASSVLGQNYGYTF
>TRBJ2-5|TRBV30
CAWSFRETQYF
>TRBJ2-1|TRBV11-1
CASSSAVNEQFF
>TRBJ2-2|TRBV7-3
CASSLSSGELFF
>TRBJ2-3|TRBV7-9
CASSAGQGIGDTQYF
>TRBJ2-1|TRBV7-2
CASSSGPPAYNEQFF
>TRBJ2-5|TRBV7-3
CASSLTVEETQYF
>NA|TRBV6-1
CASSELGQGNPYEQYF
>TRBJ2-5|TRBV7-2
CASSASGQRIETQYF
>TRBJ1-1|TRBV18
CASSPDTGYTEAFF
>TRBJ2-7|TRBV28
CASSLSDMGYEQYF
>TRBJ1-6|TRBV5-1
CASSLSGGERSPLHF
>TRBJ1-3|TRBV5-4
CASSLGGAGNTIYF
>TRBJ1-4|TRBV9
CASSAGTAKGKLFF
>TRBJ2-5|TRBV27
CASSLVGREGQETQYF
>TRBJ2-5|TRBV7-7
CATSSGTVETQYF
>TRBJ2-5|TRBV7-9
CASSSHGRPQETQYF
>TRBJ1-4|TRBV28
CASGLGQGHSGKLFF
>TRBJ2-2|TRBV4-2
CASSLELGGRNTGELFF
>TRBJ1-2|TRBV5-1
CASSRTGVPRGNGYTF
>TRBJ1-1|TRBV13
CASSSTGGSTEAFF
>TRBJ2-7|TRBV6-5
CASKRTTQTYEQYF
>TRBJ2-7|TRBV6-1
CASTQAGPYEQYF
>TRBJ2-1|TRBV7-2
CASSLDQRGDEQFF
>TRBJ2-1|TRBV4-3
CASSRSGGNEQFF
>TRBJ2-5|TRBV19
CASTGGAETQYF
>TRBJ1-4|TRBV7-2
CASSRSPTGPGEKLFF
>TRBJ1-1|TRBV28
CASRIGGANTEAFF
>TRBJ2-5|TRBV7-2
CASSFLGFPSGTRGETQYF
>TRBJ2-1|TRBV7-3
CASSLTSGGGLGQFF
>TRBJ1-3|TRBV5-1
CASSIATGERNTIYF
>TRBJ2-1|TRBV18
CASSPIQGRFDEQFF
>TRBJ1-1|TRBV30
CACRGSNTEAFF
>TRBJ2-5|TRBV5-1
CASRTGTSGQFQETQYF
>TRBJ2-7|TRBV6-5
CASRGRASGTYEQYF
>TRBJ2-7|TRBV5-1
CASSATGGVTYEQYF
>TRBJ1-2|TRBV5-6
CASSGAGYYGYTF
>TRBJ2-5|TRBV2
CASSELKGREQETQYF
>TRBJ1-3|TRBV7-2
CASSWGSSGNTIYF
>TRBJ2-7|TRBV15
CATSRDRGWSNEQYF